The 10 T cell receptor beta chains below were found in one sample sequenced in a study of blood T cell repertoires in COVID-19 (dated by TCRdb to 2018 to 2021). Library preparation was by the immunoSEQ multiplex PCR assay. What TCRdb holds here is the immuneACCESS table cut down to in-frame rearrangements. Part of the clones is not present; checked against another copy, under half of the missing clones reflect an unresolved V gene, and the others are unexplained. Counted in this sample were 260,000 or so clones; approximately 88% of them appeared once. The top ten clonotypes cover 2.5% to 3% of the sample. Sequences were obtained from PBMCs or T cells enriched from blood (not recorded which). The receptors derive from a woman aged 25-40 years with acute COVID-19.

In regard to this clone: The same CDR3 is also encoded by other DNA sequences in this sample. The chain couples TRBV27 to TRBJ1-3; a possible D gene is TRBD1 (5 bases). V was pared by 0 bases and J by 1 base, with 7 bases between. The length of the CDR3 is 15 residues. The V gene's germline CDR1 is MNHEY and CDR2 SMNVEV (reference sequence). The CDR3 sequence is CASSLSGESGNTIYF. The CDR3 nucleotides are TGTGCCAGCAGTTTATCAGGGGAATCTGGAAACACCATATATTTT.

This clone is a singleton in its sample. The chain links TRBV6-5 to TRBJ2-7; D remains ambiguous. Germline CDR1 MNHEY, CDR2 SVGAGI. Trimming left V 2 bases short and J 0 bases short, with 8 bases between. The CDR3 totals 14 residues. The CDR3 coding sequence is TGTGCCAGCAGTTACGTTGCTAGCTCCTACGAGCAGTACTTC. It encodes CASSYVASSYEQYF.

The rearrangement joins TRBV5-1 to TRBJ2-2, with a tentative D call TRBD1 (5 bases). V gave up 0 bases and J gave up 1 base, with 16 bases separating them. This CDR3 has 18 amino acids. Germline V gene sequence: CDR1 SGHRS, CDR2 YFSETQ. The CDR3 is CASSLGFGLGENTGELFF. CDR3 DNA sequence: TGCGCCAGCAGCTTGGGATTCGGTCTAGGGGAGAACACCGGGGAGCTGTTTTTT.

The rearrangement uses TRBV29-1 and TRBJ1-4, with D hard to call. The V gene's germline CDR1 is SQVTM and CDR2 ANQGSEA. There are 13 residues in the CDR3. V lost 4 bases to trimming and J lost 3 bases, with 9 bases between them. The CDR3 DNA is TGCAGCGTTGTTGGGCAGTCTAATGAAAAACTGTTTTTT. Translated, it gives CSVVGQSNEKLFF.

V and J are TRBV19 and TRBJ1-1; 7 nucleotides agree with TRBD1. Germline V gene sequence: CDR1 LNHDA, CDR2 SQIVND (reference sequence). With V trimmed by 5 bases and J by 2 bases, 5 bases remained unmatched. CDR3 size: 14 residues. The CDR3 here is CASSHGQVNTEAFF. CDR3 nucleotides: TGTGCCAGTAGTCACGGACAGGTCAACACTGAAGCTTTCTTT.

The chain uses TRBV19 and TRBJ2-7; D might be TRBD2 (5 bases). V was pared by 6 bases and J by 4 bases, with 19 bases between. From germline, CDR1 is LNHDA and CDR2 SQIVND (reference sequence). The CDR3 totals 15 residues. The DNA of the CDR3 is TGTGCCAGTAGCGGTTTGGCCCTGGGAGATTACGAGCAGTACTTC. The encoded protein is CASSGLALGDYEQYF. Complete variable domain (other parts from reference TRBV19 and TRBJ2-7): DGGITQSPKYLFRKEGQNVTLSCEQNLNHDAMYWYRQDPGQGLRLIYYSQIVNDFQKGDIAEGYSVSREKKESFPLTVTSAQKNPTAFYLCASSGLALGDYEQYFGPGTRLTVT.

The J gene is TRBJ1-4, the V gene TRBV11-2; D is ambiguous. Germline loops: CDR1 SGHAT, CDR2 FQNNGV. V was trimmed by 5 bases and J by 0 bases, leaving 7 bases between them. This CDR3 comprises 14 residues. CDR3: CASSTPTTNEKLFF. The CDR3 nucleotides read TGTGCCAGCAGCACACCCACAACTAATGAAAAACTGTTTTTT.

The V gene is TRBV18, the J gene TRBJ2-5; 10 nucleotides match TRBD1. J lost 5 bases, V lost 3 bases, and 6 bases had no gene match. The CDR3 runs 15 residues. Germline CDR1 and CDR2: KGHSH and LQKENI. CDR3 in amino acids: CASSPGQGIRETQYF. The CDR3 DNA reads as TGTGCCAGCTCACCGGGACAGGGGATCCGCGAGACCCAGTACTTC.

V gene TRBV5-4 combines with J gene TRBJ1-1; D uncertain. CDR1 SGHNT and CDR2 YYREEE come from the germline V gene (reference sequence). Trimming removed 6 bases at V and 1 base at J, with 13 bases between. This CDR3 contains 14 residues. The CDR3 DNA reads TGTGCCAGCACCTCCGGGAGTCCGAACACTGAAGCTTTCTTT. This sequence encodes CASTSGSPNTEAFF.

This rearrangement joins TRBV2 to TRBJ2-6, with D possibly TRBD1 on 6 matching bases. Germline V gives CDR1 SNHLY, CDR2 FYNNEI. V lost 3 bases, J lost 2 bases, and 11 bases lay in between. The CDR3 totals 16 residues. The CDR3 sequence is CASSDQGSTGANVLTF. The CDR3 DNA follows: TGTGCCAGCAGTGATCAGGGGTCCACTGGGGCCAACGTCCTGACTTTC. Drawing the rest from reference TRBV2 and TRBJ2-6, the complete variable domain is EPEVTQTPSHQVTQMGQEVILRCVPISNHLYFYWYRQILGQKVEFLVSFYNNEISEKSEIFDDQFSVERPDGSNFTLKIRSTKLEDSAMYFCASSDQGSTGANVLTFGAGSRLTVL.